Sequencing of this T cell receptor (beta chain) was carried out in a study of blood T cell repertoires in COVID-19. As for the study in general: Specimens from acute and convalescent COVID-19 originated in the United States, Italy and Spain. The cDNA or gDNA used as material had been derived from T cells, B-cell-depleted T cells, or PBMCs.

The CDR3 runs 16 residues. After removal of 0 bases from V and 8 bases from J, the junction contained 11 bases not matched to a gene. Germline loops: CDR1 MGHRA, CDR2 YSYEKL. As originally analysed: Reference gene primer amplification gave nucleated cell count estimates. Repertoires were generated with immunoSEQ multiplex PCR, while TCRdb's copy carries only in-frame clones and drops some. The V and J calls and clone size are taken from that table; D and trimming were inferred from the DNA. The table lists tens of thousands of clones, around four fifths of them singletons, with under 6% in the top ten.

This chain uses TRBV4-1 with TRBJ2-3; the match to TRBD2 covers 7 bases. The specimen was peripheral blood. The receptor's source is a man aged 65-85 years with acute or convalescent COVID-19. CDR3 DNA sequence: TGCGCCAGCAGCCAAGATGGGCTAGTCCCGGGGGGTACGCAGTATTTT. Translation: CASSQDGLVPGGTQYF.